One and the same sample provided the 27 T cell receptor beta chains below, sequenced in a study of blood T cell repertoires in COVID-19. Some clones are missing from TCRdb's copy, which holds only in-frame ones; the method was immunoSEQ multiplex PCR. The table has about 370,000 clones, approximately 90% seen once. The sequenced sample consisted of PBMCs or T cells enriched from blood (not recorded which). The receptors were gathered from a man between 18 and 29 years old who had recovered from COVID-19.

V is TRBV6-6 and J is TRBJ2-1; the match to TRBD2 covers 8 bases. CDR1 and CDR2 from the germline V gene are MNHNY and SVGAGI (reference sequence). The CDR3 totals 18 residues. J gave up 6 bases and V 5 bases, and 18 bases lay outside the gene matches. The chain's CDR3 is CASSHRGASRGGGNEQFF. For the CDR3, the DNA is TGTGCCAGCAGTCACCGAGGCGCCTCACGGGGGGGCGGCAATGAGCAGTTCTTC.

This clone was counted between two and nine times. The gene calls are TRBV5-1 and TRBJ1-1; 11 positions agree with TRBD1. Per germline, CDR1 SGHRS and CDR2 YFSETQ. V gave up 6 bases and J gave up 2 bases; unmatched junction bases: 3. The CDR3 has 14 amino acids. The CDR3 sequence is CASTGTGGNTEAFF. The CDR3 region has the DNA TGCGCCAGCACCGGGACAGGGGGAAACACTGAAGCTTTCTTT.

V is TRBV10-3 and J is TRBJ2-1, with 8 positions matching TRBD2. V trimming: 6 bases; J trimming: 5 bases; junction bases outside the gene matches: 6. The germline V gene has CDR1 ENHRY and CDR2 SYGVKD. The CDR3 is 14 residues long. CDR3 sequence: CAIRGTSGHNEQFF. For the CDR3, the DNA is TGTGCCATCAGAGGCACTAGCGGACACAATGAGCAGTTCTTC.

The chain is built from TRBV4-2 and TRBJ2-3; 9 bases are a match to TRBD2. CDR3 length: 17 residues. Germline loops: CDR1 LGHNA, CDR2 YNFKEQ. Trimming removed 1 base from V and 2 bases from J; junction bases left unmatched: 7. This chain's CDR3 is CASSQAIAGASTDTQYF. In DNA form, the CDR3 reads TGTGCCAGCAGCCAAGCGATAGCGGGGGCGTCCACAGATACGCAGTATTTT.

The chain couples TRBV20-1 to TRBJ1-1, with D perhaps TRBD1 (6 bases). Germline values: CDR1 DFQATT, CDR2 SNEGSKA (reference sequence). The CDR3 spans 10 residues. The CDR3 here is CSGGYPEAFF. The CDR3 bases are TGCTCGGGGGGCTACCCTGAAGCTTTCTTT.

The chain carries TRBV5-4 and TRBJ2-7, with D maybe TRBD1 (6 bases). Germline CDR1 reads SGHNT; CDR2 reads YYREEE (reference sequence). Trimming stripped 5 bases from V and 0 bases from J, with 15 bases between. The CDR3 runs 15 residues. Here the CDR3 reads CASRSDSLGSYEQYF. The CDR3 nucleotides read TGTGCCAGCAGATCGGACAGCCTTGGCTCCTACGAGCAGTACTTC.

In regard to this clone: This sample also contains other DNA sequences that code for the same CDR3. The rearrangement links TRBV19 to TRBJ1-5, with 10 bases that match TRBD1. The germline V gene has CDR1 LNHDA and CDR2 SQIVND (reference sequence). There are 14 residues in the CDR3. Unmatched junction bases numbered 3, after V lost 8 bases and J lost 2 bases. CDR3 residues: CASSGTGGNQPQHF. The CDR3 region has the DNA TGTGCCAGTTCCGGGACAGGGGGCAATCAGCCCCAGCATTTT.

This chain joins TRBV10-1 and TRBJ2-1; possibly TRBD1 for D (6 bases). Per the germline V gene, CDR1 is WNHNN and CDR2 is SYGVQD (reference sequence). The CDR3 sequence is 14 residues long. Trimming stripped 10 bases from V and 1 base from J, with 14 bases between. The CDR3 DNA follows: TGCGCCACCAAACGACAGGTTTCCTACAATGAGCAGTTCTTC. Encoded protein: CATKRQVSYNEQFF.

The V and J genes are TRBV3-1 (or the pseudogene TRBV3-2) and TRBJ1-4; D is perhaps TRBD1 (5 bases). The CDR3 loop spans 14 amino acids. Germline V CDR1 and CDR2: LGHDT, YNNKEL (reference sequence). Trimming removed 4 bases at V and 8 bases at J, with 14 bases between. CDR3: CASSPSRGGEKLFF. The CDR3 DNA reads TGTGCCAGCAGCCCAAGCCGGGGGGGAGAAAAACTGTTTTTT.

This chain uses TRBV6-4 with TRBJ2-1, with 12 bases aligning to TRBD2. J was trimmed by 8 bases and V by 2 bases; bases with no gene match: 7. The CDR3 length is 16 residues. Looked up from germline, CDR1 is MRHNA and CDR2 is SNTAGT. The CDR3 bases are TGTGCCAGCAGTGACACCACTAGCGGGGGGTGGTATGAGCAGTTCTTC. Protein: CASSDTTSGGWYEQFF.

CDR3 residues: CASNTRSSYEQYF. The CDR3 bases are TGTGCCAGCAACACCCGGAGCTCCTACGAGCAGTACTTC. The chain couples TRBV2 to TRBJ2-7; no definite D call. Germline V gives CDR1 SNHLY, CDR2 FYNNEI. Trimming left V 7 bases short and J 0 bases short, with 10 bases between. The CDR3 is made up of 13 amino acids.

The genes are TRBV5-6 and TRBJ2-7; D possibly corresponds to TRBD2 (6 bases). Germline V lookup: CDR1 SGHDT, CDR2 YYEEEE. Trimming removed 1 base at V and 1 base at J, with 15 bases between. This CDR3 has 16 residues. In DNA, the CDR3 is TGTGCCAGCAGCTTGCCAACGGGACTGGAGTCCTACGAGCAGTACTTC. As protein: CASSLPTGLESYEQYF. Full variable domain (missing parts from reference TRBV5-6 and TRBJ2-7): DAGVTQSPTHLIKTRGQQVTLRCSPKSGHDTVSWYQQALGQGPQFIFQYYEEEERQRGNFPDRFSGHQFPNYSSELNVNALLLGDSALYLCASSLPTGLESYEQYFGPGTRLTVT.

This chain uses TRBV29-1 with TRBJ2-5, with D perhaps matching TRBD1 (5 bases). V was cut by 3 bases and J by 4 bases, with 9 bases left in between. The CDR3 covers 12 residues. In germline, CDR1 is SQVTM, CDR2 ANQGSEA. CDR3 bases: TGCAGCGTTGAGGGTCAGGGAGAGACCCAGTACTTC. Amino acids: CSVEGQGETQYF. Looking up the rest from reference TRBV29-1 and TRBJ2-5 gives the full variable domain: SAVISQKPSRDICQRGTSLTIQCQVDSQVTMMFWYRQQPGQSLTLIATANQGSEATYESGFVIDKFPISRPNLTFSTLTVSNMSPEDSSIYLCSVEGQGETQYFGPGTRLLVL.

A few counts support this clone. The V and J genes are TRBV7-9 and TRBJ1-2, with a weak D call TRBD1 (6 bases). The germline V gene has CDR1 SEHNR and CDR2 FQNEAQ (reference sequence). The CDR3 totals 15 residues. Trimming shortened V by 4 bases and J by 2 bases, and 14 bases separated the two germline ends. This CDR3 reads CASSSQRTANYGYTF. As DNA, the CDR3 is TGTGCCAGCAGCTCACAAAGGACAGCGAACTATGGCTACACCTTC. Together with reference TRBV7-9 and TRBJ1-2, the CDR3 gives the full variable domain: DTGVSQNPRHKITKRGQNVTFRCDPISEHNRLYWYRQTLGQGPEFLTYFQNEAQLEKSRLLSDRFSAERPKGSFSTLEIQRTEQGDSAMYLCASSSQRTANYGYTFGSGTRLTVV.

This chain uses TRBV12-3 or TRBV12-4 with TRBJ2-5; no firm D call. CDR3 size: 11 residues. V lost 4 bases to trimming and J lost 5 bases, with 5 bases between them. Written as DNA, the CDR3 is TGTGCCAGCAGTTATCGGGAGACCCAGTACTTC. Translation gives CASSYRETQYF.

This chain uses TRBV5-1 with TRBJ2-7, with a tentative D call TRBD1 (6 bases). The length of the CDR3 is 14 residues. V lost 3 bases and J lost 2, with 12 bases in between. Germline V gene data show CDR1 as SGHRS and CDR2 as YFSETQ. As DNA, the CDR3 is TGCGCCAGCAGCTGGCAGGGGCCCCCCTACGAGCAGTACTTC. Translating it yields CASSWQGPPYEQYF.

The chain links TRBV5-1 to TRBJ2-7, with 10 bases that match TRBD2. CDR3 length: 15 residues. The trim removed 2 bases at V and 7 bases at J, leaving 9 bases unmatched. Germline CDR1 is SGHRS and CDR2 is YFSETQ. The CDR3 is CASSFSLAGPFEQYF. The CDR3 nucleotides are TGCGCCAGCAGCTTCTCACTAGCGGGACCATTTGAGCAGTACTTC. The full variable domain, in which reference TRBV5-1 and TRBJ2-7 provide the parts outside the CDR3, is KAGVTQTPRYLIKTRGQQVTLSCSPISGHRSVSWYQQTPGQGLQFLFEYFSETQRNKGNFPGRFSGRQFSNSRSEMNVSTLELGDSALYLCASSFSLAGPFEQYFGPGTRLTVT.

A word on this clone: Different DNA sequences within this sample yield the same CDR3. The gene calls are TRBV10-3 and TRBJ2-7; TRBD2 aligns across 8 bases. The CDR3 consists of 13 residues. From germline, CDR1 is ENHRY and CDR2 SYGVKD. With 9 bases clipped from V and 0 bases from J, the junction kept 4 bases outside the gene matches. The CDR3 loop reads CAIGLAGSYEQYF. The CDR3, as DNA: TGTGCCATTGGGCTAGCGGGCTCCTACGAGCAGTACTTC.

The V and J genes are TRBV28 and TRBJ1-5; no definite D call. Trimming cost V 6 bases and J 7 bases, with 13 bases left between them. CDR3 size: 13 residues. Germline V lookup: CDR1 MDHEN, CDR2 SYDVKM. The CDR3 is CASSPYFRQPQHF. The CDR3 DNA reads as TGTGCCAGCAGCCCCTACTTTCGGCAGCCCCAGCATTTT.

The chain employs TRBV6-5 and TRBJ1-1; TRBD1 might be the D (5 bases). The V and J ends lost 8 bases and 1 base respectively, with 11 bases between them. CDR3 length: 13 residues. Germline V CDR1 and CDR2: MNHEY, SVGAGI. CDR3 sequence reads: CASVRQGNTEAFF. DNA for the CDR3: TGTGCCAGCGTACGGCAGGGGAACACTGAAGCTTTCTTT.

The CDR3 DNA follows: TGTGCCAGTAGCGTGGGGACAGCCTACAATCAGCCCCAGCATTTT. It translates to CASSVGTAYNQPQHF. The chain recombines TRBV19 with TRBJ1-5, with 7 positions matching TRBD1. CDR1 and CDR2 from the germline V gene are LNHDA and SQIVND (reference sequence). The CDR3 contains 15 residues. V lost 6 bases and J lost 3; bases outside the gene matches: 8.

Notes on this clone: A junction boundary mismatches the germline segment, possibly from a read error. This chain connects TRBV7-9 to TRBJ2-7, with a weak D call TRBD1 (6 bases). This CDR3 region has 14 residues. Germline V gives CDR1 SEHNR, CDR2 FQNEAQ (reference sequence). This chain's CDR3 is CASSPNRAPYAQYF. CDR3 coding DNA: TGTGCCAGCAGCCCAAACAGGGCCCCCTACGCGCAGTACTTC.

The V and J genes are TRBV19 and TRBJ1-2, with no clear D. The germline gives CDR1 LNHDA, CDR2 SQIVND (reference sequence). V shed 3 bases and J shed 2 bases, with 10 bases lying between them. The CDR3 has 14 amino acids. As DNA, the CDR3 is TGTGCCAGTAGTATCGAATTGCGGAACTATGGCTACACCTTC. Protein: CASSIELRNYGYTF.

V and J are TRBV2 and TRBJ1-2; D call uncertain. CDR1 and CDR2 from the germline V gene are SNHLY and FYNNEI. This CDR3 region has 13 residues. Trimming removed 6 bases from V and 2 bases from J, with 10 bases in between. The CDR3 sequence is CASSVESNYGYTF. CDR3 bases: TGTGCCAGCAGCGTCGAGTCGAACTATGGCTACACCTTC.

This CDR3 is CASSFHSGGTGELFF. The CDR3 DNA reads TGTGCCAGCAGCTTCCACTCAGGGGGCACCGGGGAGCTGTTTTTT. The rearrangement links TRBV9 to TRBJ2-2; 7 positions agree with TRBD1. The CDR3 extends over 15 amino acids. The germline V gene has CDR1 SGDLS and CDR2 YYNGEE. The J segment lost 4 bases and the V segment lost 4 bases, leaving 7 bases of the junction unmatched.

V is TRBV5-4 and J is TRBJ2-7; the D is unclear. This CDR3 is built from 14 residues. Germline V CDR1 and CDR2: SGHNT, YYREEE (reference sequence). V lost 2 bases, J lost 6 bases, and 15 bases lay in between. CDR3 residues: CASSFRGTSPEQYF. The CDR3 nucleotides read TGTGCCAGCAGCTTTCGTGGCACCAGTCCCGAGCAGTACTTC. The variable domain in full, completed from reference TRBV5-4 and TRBJ2-7, reads ETGVTQSPTHLIKTRGQQVTLRCSSQSGHNTVSWYQQALGQGPQFIFQYYREEENGRGNFPPRFSGLQFPNYSSELNVNALELDDSALYLCASSFRGTSPEQYFGPGTRLTVT.

For the CDR3, the DNA is TGTGCCAGCAGCTTAGTGGTCCGGAGCACTGAAGCTTTCTTT. This gives the protein CASSLVVRSTEAFF. This chain joins TRBV7-8 and TRBJ1-1; D unresolved. Germline V gene sequence: CDR1 SGHVS, CDR2 FQNEAQ. This CDR3 spans 14 amino acids. The germline V and J ends were trimmed by 1 base and 4 bases, with 10 bases remaining between them.